Given below is one T cell receptor (beta chain) in context. Antigen unknown. Produced via immunoSEQ multiplex PCR; TCRdb's table is partial and in-frame only. The table lists some 30,000 clones, 90% of them singletons. This entry belongs to a study of a mutant IDH1 vaccine in newly diagnosed glioma. Findings and caveats of the study: Overall, 85% to 95% of patients had vaccine-induced immune responses.

Germline assignment: CDR1 SGDLS and CDR2 YYNGEE. V lost 4 bases and J lost 2, with 21 bases in between. The CDR3 is 17 amino acids. Time point denoted: week 11, during vaccination. The vaccine gave 300 ug of a 20-mer mutant IDH1 peptide subcutaneously per dose. This specimen was PBMCs, taken from a glioma patient whose treatment included an IDH1 peptide vaccine. The chain carries TRBV9 and TRBJ2-5; TRBD1 is a possible D gene (6 bases). This sequence was found in a man aged 18 to 30 with glioma. For the CDR3, the DNA is TGTGCCAGCAGCTCTGATTCTCAGGGGATCCATCAAGAGACCCAGTACTTC. As protein: CASSSDSQGIHQETQYF.